The rows below give T cell receptor beta chains drawn from one sample of a study of T-cell memory formation after mild COVID-19. TCRdb itself ran the 5' RACE reads through MiXCR, one entry per CDR3 protein. Counted here are some 310,000 distinct CDR3 sequences, roughly 19% occurring once; the ten biggest clones make up around 20%. Sequencing was performed on PBMCs or a T cell subset sorted from them (not recorded which). Receptor source: a man aged 18 to 30 who had mild COVID-19 (a few samples of this study predate the infection). Cell type and time point are not known. Each CDR3 is given with its conserved first and last residue. Clone size is stated in some rows and not others, as once, few, many or a class when expanded.

CDR3 protein,V gene,clone size,J gene
CASRPQGGPEAFF,TRBV12-3/TRBV12-4,many,TRBJ1-1
CASSQDGPGTNYGYTF,TRBV4-1,few,TRBJ1-2
CASSPNRGDTGELFF,TRBV18,.,TRBJ2-2
CSARETDSPLHF,TRBV20-1,few,TRBJ1-6
CASSFLGGRNSPLHF,TRBV28,few,TRBJ1-6
CASSVVHGDTEAFF,TRBV12-3/TRBV12-4,many,TRBJ1-1
CASSLGGMDTQYF,TRBV12-3/TRBV12-4,few,TRBJ2-3
CASSQGARGPPKETQYF,TRBV3-1,few,TRBJ2-5
CASIDQTTLYEQYF,TRBV6-6,.,TRBJ2-7
CAWGTVANYGYTF,TRBV30,.,TRBJ1-2
CASSQTGDLNTIYF,TRBV6-5,.,TRBJ1-3
CASSEWRNTGELFF,TRBV2,once,TRBJ2-2
CATGGLAGVIDTQYF,TRBV24-1,.,TRBJ2-3
CSARGGRLDVYF,TRBV20-1,many,TRBJ2-5
CASSLAPGTYNEQFF,TRBV5-6,.,TRBJ2-1
CASSAGTARYNEQFF,TRBV4-3,.,TRBJ2-1
CASSPEDREQETQYF,TRBV12-3/TRBV12-4,few,TRBJ2-5
CASSQGGSEQYF,TRBV4-3,many,TRBJ2-7
CASSLKSVRAANTGELFF,TRBV7-2,few,TRBJ2-2
CASRDPATNGELFF,TRBV9,few,TRBJ2-2
CATAKRDQETQYF,TRBV15,few,TRBJ2-5
CASSQDLGGAYTF,TRBV4-1,.,TRBJ1-2
CASSLGQKETQYF,TRBV5-1,many,TRBJ2-5
CASSSPQGREQFF,TRBV28,.,TRBJ2-1
CASSLDGVLGGNNEQFF,TRBV27,few,TRBJ2-1
CSAEDRDDLYTEAFF,TRBV20-1,.,TRBJ1-1
CASSVAGTSGGRETQYF,TRBV9,.,TRBJ2-5
CASSYQSTNEKLFF,TRBV7-9,few,TRBJ1-4
CASSSLVGGSTEAFF,TRBV12-3/TRBV12-4,.,TRBJ1-1
CASRGTGSNEKLFF,TRBV6-1,few,TRBJ1-4